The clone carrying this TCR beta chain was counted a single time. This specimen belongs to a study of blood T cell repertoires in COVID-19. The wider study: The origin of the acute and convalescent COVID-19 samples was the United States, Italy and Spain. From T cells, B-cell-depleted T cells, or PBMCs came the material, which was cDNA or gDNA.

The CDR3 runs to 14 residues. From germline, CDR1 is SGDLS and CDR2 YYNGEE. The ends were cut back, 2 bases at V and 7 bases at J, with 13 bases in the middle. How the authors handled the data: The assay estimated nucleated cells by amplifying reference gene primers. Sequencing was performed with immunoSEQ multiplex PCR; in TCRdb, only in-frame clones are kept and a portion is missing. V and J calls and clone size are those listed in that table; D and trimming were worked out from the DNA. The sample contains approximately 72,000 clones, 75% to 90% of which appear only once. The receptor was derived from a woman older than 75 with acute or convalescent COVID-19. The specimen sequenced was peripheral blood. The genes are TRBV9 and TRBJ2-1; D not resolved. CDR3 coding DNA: TGTGCCAGCAGCGTCATGCTAGTGGGTAATGAGCAGTTCTTC. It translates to CASSVMLVGNEQFF.